This T cell receptor (beta chain) was observed in a study of blood T cell repertoires in COVID-19 (TCRdb year 2020). Background on the whole study: Samples covering the acute and convalescent phases of COVID-19 were provided by collaborators in the United States, Italy and Spain. The prospective study material was composed of cDNA or gDNA derived from T cells, B-cell-depleted T cells, or PBMCs. Deeply sampled blood TCRbeta repertoires from subjects exposed to, actively infected with, or recovered from COVID-19 were included in the dataset. The repertoires were released in a freely available public database intended as a resource for research on the immune response to SARS-CoV-2. The samples were drawn from the first 160 participants of the ongoing ImmuneRACE study and from over a thousand subjects provided by 6 global collaborators. The sample metadata nearly always contained a de-identified subject ID, COVID-19 status, age in years and sex. Where available, HLA class I and class II types were taken from metadata supplied by the sample provider and were not determined by assay-based typing. Overall study outcomes, separate from this receptor: Clinical and demographic metadata were provided uncurated, with the amount varying by source and participant.

Participants in the prospective study were aged roughly 18 to 100 years, lived in about two dozen United States geographic areas, and enrolled through a virtual design. In the prospective study, cohorts were assigned on the basis of participant-reported clinical history obtained from a screening survey and a study questionnaire. Exposed participants were defined as having been in contact with someone with a PCR-confirmed or clinician-diagnosed COVID-19 case within 2 weeks of study entry. Each participant in the prospective study had whole blood, serum and a nasopharyngeal or oropharyngeal swab collected by mobile phlebotomists. Over a roughly two-month period, participants in the prospective study had the option of providing additional blood draws and questionnaires. Before DNA extraction, blood samples from the prospective study were shipped at room temperature or frozen. Germline trimming amounts to 5 bases on V and 2 bases on J, with 3 as the count of junction bases outside the gene matches. Including the terminal cysteine and phenylalanine, the CDR3 comprises 14 residues. Just CDR3 DNA is preserved here, 42 bases in frame from base 1. The CDR1 and CDR2 encoded by the germline V gene are SNHLY and FYNNEI.

Regarding this clone: Its antigen specificity is not known. No base qualities exist here, and no much larger clone lies one base off it.

TCRbeta CDR3 regions were amplified from genomic DNA by means of the immunoSEQ Assay, a bias-controlled multiplex PCR. The published analysis was carried out like this. Within the assay, amplification of reference gene primers was used to estimate how many nucleated cells each sample contained. To quantify the absolute abundance of each unique TCRbeta CDR3 rearrangement, sequence reads were collapsed and filtered. For each sample, productive Simpson clonality was calculated by taking the square root of Simpson's diversity index across productive rearrangements. The clones in this table, taken by TCRdb from immuneACCESS, are in-frame only. Not every clone is retained; where verified, under half of the shortfall comes from an unresolved V gene, and the cause of the rest is unknown. The DNA gave D and trimming, while V, J and clone size come from that table. This sample lists nearly 250,000 clones; over 80% were detected once. The top ten hold approximately 0.9% of the sample.

Material for sequencing was PBMCs or T cells enriched from blood (not recorded which). Recombination connected TRBV2 to TRBJ1-2, and 9 junctional nucleotides match TRBD1. The TCR sequence derives from a man over 45 who had been exposed to COVID-19. The CDR3 sequence is CASSQTGGNYGYTF. The nucleotide sequence reads TGTGCCAGCAGTCAGACAGGGGGGAACTATGGCTACACCTTC.